The 2 T cell receptor beta chains reported below all come from one sample, sequenced in a study of blood T cell repertoires in COVID-19. Only in-frame clones appear in the TCRdb table, and some are missing; sequencing was by immunoSEQ multiplex PCR. The top ten clones hold 6.5% to 9% of a sample with 45,000 to 55,000 clones, around 86% of them seen once. Sequencing was carried out using peripheral blood. The receptor set was obtained from a man aged 60 to 75 with active COVID-19.

The V call is TRBV21-1, the J call TRBJ1-5; TRBD1 was called by the table and not checked on the DNA. TRBV21-1 is listed as a pseudogene. The CDR3 is made up of 22 amino acids. CDR3 amino acids: CASSKPHLGGDRAITDNQPQHF. The CDR3 bases are TGTGCCAGCAGCAAACCTCACTTAGGGGGGGACAGGGCAATAACAGACAATCAGCCCCAGCATTTT.

This chain links TRBV5-4 with TRBJ2-3; perhaps TRBD2 as D (7 bases). Germline V lookup: CDR1 SGHNT, CDR2 YYREEE (reference sequence). V was trimmed by 4 bases and J by 1 base, leaving 19 bases between them. This CDR3 has 17 amino acids. The DNA of the CDR3 is TGTGCCAGCAGCCGGCGGGCCCCGCGGGGGCGCACAGATACGCAGTATTTT. Translated: CASSRRAPRGRTDTQYF.